The 31 T cell receptor beta chains reported below all come from one sample, sequenced in a study of T-cell memory formation after mild COVID-19. TCRdb independently ran MiXCR on the 5' RACE reads; one entry per CDR3 protein. Of hundreds of thousands of distinct CDR3 sequences in the sample, about a fifth were seen once. The sample was PBMCs or a T cell subset sorted from them (not recorded which). Receptor source: an adult woman who had mild COVID-19 (a few samples of this study predate the infection). Cell type and time point are not known.

The sample holds a few counts of this clonotype. The CDR3 reads CASGRWDNEQFF. CDR3 coding DNA: TGTGCTAGTGGTAGGTGGGACAATGAGCAGTTCTTC. The J gene is TRBJ2-1, the V gene TRBV12-5, with D uncertain. The CDR3 is made up of 12 amino acids. V lost 5 bases, J lost 5 bases, and 7 bases lay in between. Germline CDR1 reads LGHNT; CDR2 reads FRNRAP.

The chain recombines TRBV5-6 with TRBJ2-5; D gene unclear. CDR1 and CDR2 (germline): SGHDT, YYEEEE. The CDR3 spans 16 residues. Trimming left V 0 bases short and J 0 bases short, with 12 bases between. CDR3 sequence reads: CASSLVVMKYQETQYF. CDR3 coding DNA: TGTGCCAGCAGCTTGGTGGTAATGAAGTACCAAGAGACCCAGTACTTC.

V and J are TRBV11-2 and TRBJ2-2, with TRBD2 matching 12 bases. Trimming cost V 3 bases and J 6 bases; bases outside gene matches: 14. The CDR3 is made up of 19 amino acids. Germline CDR1 SGHAT, CDR2 FQNNGV. CDR3 nucleotides: TGTGCCAGCAGCTTTTTCTCGGTGGGACTAGCGGGCTCCGCCGGGGAGCTGTTTTTT. It encodes CASSFFSVGLAGSAGELFF.

The chain recombines TRBV9 with TRBJ1-6, with 8 bases fitting TRBD1. V was pared by 2 bases and J by 7 bases, with 5 bases of the junction left unmatched. From germline, CDR1 is SGDLS and CDR2 YYNGEE. CDR3 length: 15 residues. The CDR3 nucleotides read TGTGCCAGCAGCGTCCAGGGGGCTGCGAATTCACCCCTCCACTTT. This translates into CASSVQGAANSPLHF.

The rearrangement links TRBV13 to TRBJ2-1, with D unclear. Germline CDR1 and CDR2: PRHDT and FYEKMQ (reference sequence). The V end was cut by 2 bases, the J end by 6 bases, with 11 bases between. This CDR3 has 14 residues. The DNA of the CDR3 is TGTGCCAGCAGCTTACGCTACACCGTCAATGAGCAGTTCTTC. Encoded protein: CASSLRYTVNEQFF.

This CDR3 reads CASSSWTSGYEQYF. The CDR3 bases are TGCGCCAGCAGCTCCTGGACTAGCGGCTACGAGCAGTACTTC. The chain recombines TRBV5-1 with TRBJ2-7; 10 bases align to TRBD2. Germline CDR1 is SGHRS and CDR2 is YFSETQ. Losses at the gene ends were 3 bases for V and 3 bases for J; bases not matched to a gene: 3. The CDR3 has 14 residues.

This clonotype was detected a few times. This chain uses TRBV6-5 with TRBJ2-2; D ambiguous. The length of the CDR3 is 12 residues. Germline CDR1 and CDR2: MNHEY and SVGAGI. The V end lost 6 bases, the J end lost 4 bases, and 6 bases lay between the germline ends. The CDR3 region is CASRGGTGELFF. CDR3 coding DNA: TGTGCCAGCAGGGGTGGCACCGGGGAGCTGTTTTTT.

This sequence joins TRBV3-1 and TRBJ2-1, with 7 bases matching TRBD1. The ends lost 3 bases at V and 5 bases at J; junction bases unmatched: 4. CDR3 size: 14 residues. Germline CDR1 is LGHDT and CDR2 is YNNKEL (reference sequence). The chain's CDR3 is CASSQDRLHNEQFF. The CDR3 coding sequence is TGTGCCAGCAGCCAGGACAGGCTGCACAATGAGCAGTTCTTC.

This clonotype occurred a few times. This sequence joins TRBV10-3 and TRBJ2-2; 8 nucleotides agree with TRBD2. The length of the CDR3 is 18 residues. V was pared by 2 bases and J by 3 bases, with 11 bases of the junction left unmatched. Germline-derived CDR1 and CDR2 are ENHRY and SYGVKD. CDR3 sequence (DNA): TGTGCCATCAGTGAGATCGGTAGCGGGATCCCAGACACCGGGGAGCTGTTTTTT. Protein: CAISEIGSGIPDTGELFF.

V usage is TRBV14 and J usage is TRBJ2-7; D may be TRBD1 (6 bases). V was pared by 3 bases and J by 1 base, with 13 bases between. This CDR3 spans 15 amino acids. The germline V gene encodes CDR1 SGHDN and CDR2 FVKESK. CDR3 coding DNA: TGTGCCAGCAGCCATATACAGGGATCTTCCTACGAGCAGTACTTC. Translation: CASSHIQGSSYEQYF.

This clonotype was counted between two and nine times. J is TRBJ1-5 and V is TRBV30; D remains ambiguous. The germline gives CDR1 GTSNPN, CDR2 SVGIG (reference sequence). V shed 2 bases and J shed 0 bases, with 5 bases lying between them. CDR3 length: 13 residues. The DNA for the CDR3 is TGTGCCTGGAGTAGGGATAGCAATCAGCCCCAGCATTTT. Its protein product is CAWSRDSNQPQHF.

This clonotype was observed a few times. The chain links TRBV18 to TRBJ1-2, with 9 bases that match TRBD1. From germline, CDR1 is KGHSH and CDR2 LQKENI. The CDR3 is 14 amino acids. V lost 5 bases and J lost 6; bases outside the gene matches: 7. The CDR3 is CASSSLQGAHGYTF. In nucleotides, the CDR3 is TGTGCCAGCTCATCCCTACAGGGGGCGCATGGCTACACCTTC. Filled out from reference TRBV18 and TRBJ1-2, the complete variable domain reads NAGVMQNPRHLVRRRGQEARLRCSPMKGHSHVYWYRQLPEEGLKFMVYLQKENIIDESGMPKERFSAEFPKEGPSILRIQQVVRGDSAAYFCASSSLQGAHGYTFGSGTRLTVV.

In its sample, this clonotype was seen a few times. V and J are TRBV7-8 and TRBJ2-3; 11 positions agree with TRBD2. Germline V gene data show CDR1 as SGHVS and CDR2 as FQNEAQ. The CDR3 runs 18 residues. V shed 8 bases, J shed 5 bases, and the junction held 18 bases outside the gene matches. The CDR3, as DNA: TGTGCCAGCCTTACTAATCCAATAGCGGGAGGGCCTCAAGATACGCAGTATTTT. Its protein is CASLTNPIAGGPQDTQYF. The complete variable domain, with remaining parts taken from reference TRBV7-8 and TRBJ2-3, reads GAGVSQSPRYKVAKRGQDVALRCDPISGHVSLFWYQQALGQGPEFLTYFQNEAQLDKSGLPSDRFFAERPEGSVSTLKIQRTQQEDSAVYLCASLTNPIAGGPQDTQYFGPGTRLTVL.

This clonotype was detected only a few times. The chain joins TRBV7-9 to TRBJ2-1, with 8 bases fitting TRBD2. The V segment lost 2 bases and the J segment 9 bases; nucleotides outside the gene matches: 6. The germline V gene has CDR1 SEHNR and CDR2 FQNEAQ (reference sequence). The CDR3 contains 14 residues. CDR3 in amino acids: CASSLSGSSGEQFF. In DNA form, the CDR3 reads TGTGCCAGCAGCTTAAGCGGGAGTTCGGGTGAGCAGTTCTTC.

The rearrangement joins TRBV4-2 to TRBJ2-3, with TRBD2 matching 12 bases. The V gene end was trimmed by 1 base and the J gene end by 3 bases; junction bases not matched to a gene: 8. The CDR3 sequence is 18 residues long. CDR1 and CDR2 (germline): LGHNA, YNFKEQ. The CDR3 loop is CASSQGLAGARGTDTQYF. The CDR3 DNA reads TGTGCCAGCAGCCAAGGACTAGCGGGGGCCCGGGGGACAGATACGCAGTATTTT.

This clonotype appeared a few times. The rearrangement links TRBV27 to TRBJ2-2; tentative D call: TRBD1 (5 bases). CDR1 MNHEY and CDR2 SMNVEV come from the germline V gene (reference sequence). With 2 bases removed from V and 3 bases from J, the gap between germline ends came to 10 bases. This CDR3 spans 15 amino acids. In DNA, the CDR3 is TGTGCCAGCAGTTTAGTCAGGGCGGACACCGGGGAGCTGTTTTTT. It codes for CASSLVRADTGELFF.

The rearrangement links TRBV6-6 to TRBJ2-5; 10 bases align to TRBD1. The V gene's germline CDR1 is MNHNY and CDR2 SVGAGI (reference sequence). Trimming cost V 6 bases and J 1 base; bases outside gene matches: 5. The CDR3 is made up of 15 amino acids. The CDR3 bases are TGTGCCAGCAGGGGACAGGGGTGGGCCCAAGAGACCCAGTACTTC. Amino acids: CASRGQGWAQETQYF.

This chain joins TRBV12-3 or TRBV12-4 and TRBJ1-5; no definite D call. The CDR3 spans 16 residues. V was trimmed by 4 bases and J by 2 bases, leaving 15 bases between them. The DNA of the CDR3 is TGTGCCAGCAGTTCCTACGAACCTGGGGGCAATCAGCCCCAGCATTTT. It translates to CASSSYEPGGNQPQHF.

The sample holds a few counts of this clonotype. This chain uses TRBV7-9 with TRBJ2-5; D possibly corresponds to TRBD2 (5 bases). CDR3 length equals 20 residues. Germline V CDR1 and CDR2: SEHNR, FQNEAQ (reference sequence). V lost 4 bases and J lost 4, with 31 bases in between. The CDR3: CASSSAANEVGVFLGETQYF. The CDR3 nucleotides are TGTGCCAGCAGCTCCGCGGCAAACGAGGTGGGAGTCTTTTTAGGAGAGACCCAGTACTTC.

This clonotype was detected only a few times. The chain combines TRBV7-9 with TRBJ1-2; tentatively, D is TRBD1 (5 bases). The V and J ends lost 6 bases and 7 bases respectively, with 15 bases between them. Germline V gives CDR1 SEHNR, CDR2 FQNEAQ (reference sequence). The CDR3 consists of 13 residues. CDR3 coding DNA: TGTGCCAGCAGGGGAAGCAGGGACTTTGGCTACACCTTC. This encodes CASRGSRDFGYTF.

This clonotype was seen a handful of times. The CDR3 nucleotides are TGTGCCAGCACCAAAAGGCCGGTCTTCACTGAAGCTTTCTTT. It specifies CASTKRPVFTEAFF. The V and J genes are TRBV6-2 or TRBV6-3 and TRBJ1-1; D ambiguous. CDR1 and CDR2 (germline): MNHEY, SVGEGT. CDR3 length: 14 residues. V was cut by 7 bases and J by 4 bases, with 16 bases left in between.

V usage is TRBV28 and J usage is TRBJ2-7; D may be TRBD1 (6 bases). The germline V gene has CDR1 MDHEN and CDR2 SYDVKM. Trimming left V 4 bases short and J 4 bases short, with 14 bases between. There are 14 residues in the CDR3. CDR3 amino acids: CASSSAGVGYEQYF. Written as DNA, the CDR3 is TGTGCCAGCAGTTCCGCAGGGGTCGGGTACGAGCAGTACTTC. Supplemented by reference TRBV28 and TRBJ2-7, the full variable domain reads DVKVTQSSRYLVKRTGEKVFLECVQDMDHENMFWYRQDPGLGLRLIYFSYDVKMKEKGDIPEGYSVSREKKERFSLILESASTNQTSMYLCASSSAGVGYEQYFGPGTRLTVT.

This clonotype has ten or more counts. The chain employs TRBV20-1 and TRBJ2-5; TRBD2 might be the D (6 bases). The germline V and J ends were trimmed by 0 bases and 5 bases, with 13 bases remaining between them. Per the germline V gene, CDR1 is DFQATT and CDR2 is SNEGSKA (reference sequence). The CDR3 sequence is 14 residues long. The CDR3 is CSARDGGLWETQYF. The DNA of the CDR3 is TGCAGTGCTAGAGACGGGGGTCTTTGGGAGACCCAGTACTTC.

This clonotype has a handful of counts. The rearrangement uses TRBV7-9 and TRBJ1-2, with D unresolved. CDR3 length: 13 amino acids. Germline CDR1 and CDR2: SEHNR and FQNEAQ (reference sequence). With 8 bases removed from V and 7 bases from J, the gap between germline ends came to 17 bases. CDR3 sequence (DNA): TGTGCCAGCCACCCGGGAACTTTGGGTGGCTACACCTTC. It is translated as CASHPGTLGGYTF. The full variable domain, its missing parts supplied by reference TRBV7-9 and TRBJ1-2, is DTGVSQNPRHKITKRGQNVTFRCDPISEHNRLYWYRQTLGQGPEFLTYFQNEAQLEKSRLLSDRFSAERPKGSFSTLEIQRTEQGDSAMYLCASHPGTLGGYTFGSGTRLTVV.

This chain connects TRBV12-5 to TRBJ1-1; 8 bases fit TRBD1. V lost 6 bases and J lost 2; bases outside the gene matches: 5. This CDR3 is 14 amino acids long. Germline CDR1 and CDR2: LGHNT and FRNRAP. The CDR3 loop reads CASGGTGTNTEAFF. The CDR3 region has the DNA TGTGCTAGTGGGGGGACAGGTACAAACACTGAAGCTTTCTTT. The full variable domain, in which reference TRBV12-5 and TRBJ1-1 provide the parts outside the CDR3, is DARVTQTPRHKVTEMGQEVTMRCQPILGHNTVFWYRQTMMQGLELLAYFRNRAPLDDSGMPKDRFSAEMPDATLATLKIQPSEPRDSAVYFCASGGTGTNTEAFFGQGTRLTVV.

This clonotype was seen a handful of times. The genes are TRBV6-9 and TRBJ2-7; the D call may be TRBD1 or TRBD2 (5 bases each). The CDR3 consists of 18 residues. The germline V gene encodes CDR1 MNHGY and CDR2 SVAAGI. The V gene lost 6 bases and the J gene lost 3 bases, with 27 bases spanning the gap. CDR3 in amino acids: CASRSIFPLRDGDYEQYF. The CDR3 DNA is TGTGCCAGCAGATCCATTTTCCCCCTCCGGGACGGAGACTACGAGCAGTACTTC.

The CDR3, as DNA: TGTGCCAGCAGCGTAGGGGGACTAGCGGGCATTTACAATGAGCAGTTCTTC. Its translation is CASSVGGLAGIYNEQFF. The rearrangement links TRBV9 to TRBJ2-1, with 12 bases identical to TRBD2. The germline V gene encodes CDR1 SGDLS and CDR2 YYNGEE. The trim removed 0 bases at V and 4 bases at J, leaving 5 bases unmatched. The CDR3 consists of 17 residues. The full variable domain, in which reference TRBV9 and TRBJ2-1 provide the parts outside the CDR3, is DSGVTQTPKHLITATGQRVTLRCSPRSGDLSVYWYQQSLDQGLQFLIQYYNGEERAKGNILERFSAQQFPDLHSELNLSSLELGDSALYFCASSVGGLAGIYNEQFFGPGTRLTVL.

This clonotype was counted only a few times. V usage is TRBV10-3 and J usage is TRBJ1-1, with D unresolved. The CDR3 consists of 13 residues. Trimming shortened V by 3 bases and J by 3 bases, and 8 bases separated the two germline ends. Germline CDR1 reads ENHRY; CDR2 reads SYGVKD. DNA of the CDR3: TGTGCCATCAGTGATAAGAGCGACACTGAAGCTTTCTTT. Encoded protein: CAISDKSDTEAFF.

This clonotype was counted only a few times. The chain uses TRBV6-5 and TRBJ2-5, with 8 positions matching TRBD1. The CDR3 is 15 residues long. In germline, CDR1 is MNHEY, CDR2 SVGAGI. With V trimmed by 0 bases and J by 7 bases, 7 bases remained unmatched. The CDR3 protein is CASSYSGTGGGTQYF. The DNA of the CDR3 is TGTGCCAGCAGTTACTCAGGGACAGGAGGAGGGACCCAGTACTTC.

This clonotype occurred many times. This chain uses TRBV30 with TRBJ2-1, with D perhaps matching TRBD2 (5 bases). The CDR3 extends over 15 amino acids. In germline, CDR1 is GTSNPN, CDR2 SVGIG (reference sequence). V dropped 0 bases and J dropped 10 bases, with 19 bases sitting between them. The CDR3 nucleotides are TGTGCCTGGAGTGTACGTAGTCGGGGTCTATGGGAGCAGTTCTTC. Protein: CAWSVRSRGLWEQFF.

This clonotype appeared a few times. The chain employs TRBV7-9 and TRBJ2-7; D is ambiguous. CDR3 length: 16 amino acids. V dropped 3 bases and J dropped 0 bases, with 15 bases sitting between them. Germline CDR1 reads SEHNR; CDR2 reads FQNEAQ (reference sequence). CDR3 protein: CASSLGPAVSSYEQYF. The CDR3 DNA sequence: TGTGCCAGCAGCTTGGGCCCGGCAGTTAGCTCCTACGAGCAGTACTTC.